The 8 T cell receptor beta chains below all came from one sample that was sequenced in a study of graft-versus-host responses after intestinal transplantation. Sequencing used immunoSEQ multiplex PCR; TCRdb keeps in-frame clones, though not all of them. The sample consists of 9,900 or so clones, 88% of them appearing once. This specimen consisted of PBMCs, obtained 230 to 250 days after intestinal transplant. The receptors derive from a human patient who received an intestinal transplant, so some T cells may come from the graft donor.

This chain uses TRBV9 with TRBJ1-5; no definite D call. Between the trimmed V and J ends, which lost 4 bases and 2 bases, there was a span of 13 bases. Germline values: CDR1 SGDLS, CDR2 YYNGEE. This CDR3 comprises 15 residues. The DNA for the CDR3 is TGTGCCAGCAGCCCGGGCGGATCGGGCAATCAGCCCCAGCATTTT. Residues: CASSPGGSGNQPQHF.

This chain joins TRBV10-1 and TRBJ2-3, with D unresolved. The CDR3 consists of 14 residues. Between the trimmed V and J ends, which lost 2 bases and 0 bases, there was a span of 6 bases. Germline values: CDR1 WNHNN, CDR2 SYGVQD (reference sequence). This chain's CDR3 is CASSELGSTDTQYF. CDR3 DNA sequence: TGCGCCAGCAGTGAGCTCGGTAGCACAGATACGCAGTATTTT.

Comment on this clone: Relative to the germline gene, one junction end is altered; a read error may explain this. V and J are TRBV11-3 and TRBJ1-2; D unclear. The CDR3 runs 12 residues. Germline V gene sequence: CDR1 SGHNT, CDR2 YENEEA. CDR3 residues: CASSFYNYGYAF. CDR3 nucleotide sequence: TGTGCCAGCAGCTTTTACAACTATGGCTACGCCTTC.

The chain combines TRBV19 with TRBJ1-4, with no clear D. Germline V gene sequence: CDR1 LNHDA, CDR2 SQIVND (reference sequence). The V end lost 10 bases, the J end lost 0 bases, and 9 bases lay between the germline ends. There are 13 residues in the CDR3. CDR3 coding DNA: TGTGCCATCAGTCGGACAACTAATGAAAAACTGTTTTTT. Amino acids: CAISRTTNEKLFF.

The chain links TRBV7-3 to TRBJ1-3; D gene ambiguous. The length of the CDR3 is 13 residues. CDR1 is SGHTA, CDR2 FQGTGA, per germline. V was pared by 6 bases and J by 1 base, with 7 bases between. The CDR3 sequence: CASRRESGNTIYF. The CDR3 region has the DNA TGTGCCAGCAGAAGGGAGTCTGGAAACACCATATATTTT. The variable domain in full, completed from reference TRBV7-3 and TRBJ1-3, reads GAGVSQTPSNKVTEKGKYVELRCDPISGHTALYWYRQSLGQGPEFLIYFQGTGAADDSGLPNDRFFAVRPEGSVSTLKIQRTERGDSAVYLCASRRESGNTIYFGEGSWLTVV.

This clone was seen once. V usage is TRBV11-1 and J usage is TRBJ2-7; TRBD2 agrees at 7 bases. The germline gives CDR1 SGHAT, CDR2 FQDESV (reference sequence). With 0 bases clipped from V and 2 bases from J, the junction kept 7 bases outside the gene matches. The CDR3 runs to 16 residues. The CDR3 spells CASSLARGGSTYEQYF. The CDR3 DNA is TGTGCCAGCAGCTTAGCCCGAGGCGGGAGTACCTACGAGCAGTACTTC.

This chain's CDR3 is CARTQGYEQYF. CDR3 coding DNA: TGTGCCCGGACCCAGGGCTACGAGCAGTACTTC. The genes are TRBV30 and TRBJ2-7, with D possibly matching TRBD1 (5 bases). This CDR3 has 11 residues. CDR1 and CDR2 (germline): GTSNPN, SVGIG (reference sequence). V was trimmed by 8 bases and J by 3 bases, leaving 11 bases between them.

This chain uses TRBV4-2 with TRBJ2-7; TRBD2 aligns across 7 bases. Per the germline V gene, CDR1 is LGHNA and CDR2 is YNFKEQ. This CDR3 is built from 16 residues. With 3 bases clipped from V and 3 bases from J, the junction kept 11 bases outside the gene matches. The CDR3 sequence is CASSHVYRGRGYEQYF. The CDR3 DNA is TGTGCCAGCAGCCATGTTTACCGTGGGAGGGGCTACGAGCAGTACTTC.